The TCR beta chain under discussion was sequenced for a study of blood T cell repertoires in COVID-19 (dated by TCRdb to the early 2020s). With respect to the entire study: Samples from collaborators originated in the United States, Italy and Spain and spanned both the acute and convalescent phases of COVID-19. The material from the prospective study consisted of cDNA or gDNA derived from T cells, B-cell-depleted T cells, or PBMCs. The dataset comprised deeply sampled blood TCRbeta repertoires from subjects exposed to, actively infected with, or recovered from COVID-19. The repertoires were released in a freely available public database intended as a resource for research on the immune response to SARS-CoV-2. The samples were drawn from two sources: the first 160 participants of the ongoing ImmuneRACE study, and 1,254 subjects contributed by 6 global collaborators. A de-identified subject ID, COVID-19 status, age in years and sex were almost always included in the sample metadata. Where HLA class I and class II types were available, the types were taken from metadata supplied by the sample provider, not from assay-based typing.

One collaborating source in Seattle enrolled patients during active infection and followed them longitudinally through the course of disease. Whole blood was collected in K2EDTA tubes by collaborating institutions according to the institutions' own protocols. For TCRbeta analysis, collaborators shipped samples as frozen whole blood, isolated PBMCs, or DNA extracted from either of those sample types. CDR3 length: 12 amino acids, cysteine to phenylalanine. Only the CDR3 DNA is retained, 36 bases long and in frame from the first base. Cut back by 4 bases and 7 bases, the V and J ends lie 10 bases apart. The immunoSEQ Assay, a bias-controlled multiplex PCR, was used to amplify TCRbeta CDR3 regions from genomic DNA. Under the source paper's analysis protocol: The number of nucleated cells in each sample was estimated from the amplification of reference gene primers within the assay. To quantify the absolute abundance of each unique TCRbeta CDR3 rearrangement, sequence reads were collapsed and filtered. For each sample, productive Simpson clonality was calculated as the square root of Simpson's diversity index across productive rearrangements. TCRdb provides this immuneACCESS table in a form limited to in-frame rearrangements. Some clones are lacking; in checked studies, under half of them reflect an unresolved V gene, and why the rest are absent is not known. The V and J calls and clone size were taken over from that table, and D and trimming were inferred from the DNA. A total of about 120,000 clones appear in this sample, over 85% of them only once. 4.6% of the sample lies in the top ten.

Overall results and qualifications from the work: How much clinical and demographic metadata was included differed by source and by participant, and the metadata was provided uncurated.

To note about this clone: What this receptor recognizes is not known. The input lacks base qualities; no much larger clone sits a single base away.

The chain is encoded by TRBV12-3 or TRBV12-4 joined to TRBJ1-1, with TRBD1 perhaps the D gene, on 6 matching bases. The receptor was derived from a man aged 55-75 years with COVID-19, enrolled during active disease. Sequences were obtained from peripheral blood. CDR3 reads: CASSWGRREAFF. The DNA is TGTGCCAGCAGTTGGGGGCGGCGTGAAGCTTTCTTT.